This T cell receptor (beta chain) is drawn from a study of siplizumab effects on memory and regulatory T cells (dated by TCRdb to between 2019 and 2020). Background on the whole study: The effect of the anti-CD2 antibody siplizumab on alloreactive T-cell subsets was examined in allogeneic mixed lymphocyte reactions constructed from human PBMCs. General study outcomes and caveats: The cumulative frequency of alloreactive sequences traceable to unstimulated CD4+ memory T cells was significantly reduced by siplizumab. Roughly 75-97% of proliferating CD4+ or CD8+ clones could not be assigned a naive or memory phenotype. Because sequences at frequencies below about 10^-5 were poorly captured, only a minor fraction of alloreactive clones could be mapped back to unstimulated subsets. Compared with memory T cells, unstimulated naive T cells appeared more diverse, and naive cells seemed to make a substantial contribution to the alloresponse. Among mappable alloreactive CD4+ clones, the Treg-derived fraction averaged about 75% with siplizumab versus roughly 25% in control reactions. Whether proliferating Tregs from siplizumab cultures actually had suppressive function was not functionally confirmed.

Sorted unstimulated T cells and proliferating T cells recovered from mixed lymphocyte reactions were subjected to TCRbeta CDR3 sequencing. Fresh whole blood from approximately 9 HLA-typed healthy donors was used to isolate PBMCs. Of note for this clone: What this receptor recognizes is not known. The sample holds no much larger clone one base away, and base qualities are not on file.

The CDR3 contains 15 residues, cysteine and phenylalanine counted. The only DNA kept is the CDR3, 45 bases in frame from the first base. In the germline V gene, CDR1 corresponds to MDHEN and CDR2 to SYDVKM. V sheds 4 bases and J sheds 3 bases, leaving 15 bases between their ends. The method behind the library was the immunoSEQ multiplex PCR assay. Roughly 10^5 TCR templates per sample were assayed on the deep sequencing platform. Genomic DNA extracted from sorted T cells was used for TCRbeta CDR3 sequencing. Per the authors' processing: Clonal analysis of TCRbeta CDR3 data was done in the R programming language. Alloreactive CD4+ and CD8+ clones were identified by comparing unstimulated samples to CFSE-low samples taken after the reaction. Regulatory or non-regulatory origin of alloreactive CD4+ clones was assigned by matching sequences to the sorted unstimulated Treg and non-Treg repertoires. Not all clones reach the TCRdb copy of this immuneACCESS table, which keeps in-frame sequences only. Checked studies attribute under half of the gap to unresolved V genes and leave the rest unexplained. The V and J calls and the clone size are those of that table, but D and trimming were determined from the DNA. Here the sample has about 100,000 clones; 75% to 95% occur a single time. Of the sample, 0.15% is held by the ten largest clones.

Sequenced input: CD4+ T cells sorted from blood. The TCR sequence derives from a human donor in good health. The rearrangement joined TRBV28 to TRBJ1-2; the D gene lacks a confident call. At the DNA level, the sequence is TGTGCCAGCAGTTCCGTGACGGGCAGACACTATGGCTACACCTTC. This translates into CASSSVTGRHYGYTF.